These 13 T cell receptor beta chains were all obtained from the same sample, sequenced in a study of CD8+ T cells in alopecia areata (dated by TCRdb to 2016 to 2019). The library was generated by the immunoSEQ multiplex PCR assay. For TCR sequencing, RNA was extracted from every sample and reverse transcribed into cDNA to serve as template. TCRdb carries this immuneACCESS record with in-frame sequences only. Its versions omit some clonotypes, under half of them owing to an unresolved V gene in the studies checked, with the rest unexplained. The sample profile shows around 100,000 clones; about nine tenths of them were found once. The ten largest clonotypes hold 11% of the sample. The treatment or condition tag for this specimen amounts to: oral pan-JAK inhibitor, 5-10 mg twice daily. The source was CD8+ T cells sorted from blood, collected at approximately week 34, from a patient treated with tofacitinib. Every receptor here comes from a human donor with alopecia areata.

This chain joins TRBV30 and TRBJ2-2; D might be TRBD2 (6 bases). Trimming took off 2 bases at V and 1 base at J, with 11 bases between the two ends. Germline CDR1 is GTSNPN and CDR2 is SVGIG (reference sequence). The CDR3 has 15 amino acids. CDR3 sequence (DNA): TGTGCCTGGAGTATAGCGGACCTGAACACCGGGGAGCTGTTTTTT. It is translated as CAWSIADLNTGELFF.

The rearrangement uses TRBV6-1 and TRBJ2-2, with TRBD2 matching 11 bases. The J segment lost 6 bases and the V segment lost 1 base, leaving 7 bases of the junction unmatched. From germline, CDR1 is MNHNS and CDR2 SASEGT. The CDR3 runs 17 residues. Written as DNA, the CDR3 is TGTGCCAGCAGTGAAGTAGCGGGGGGGCCGGGCGCCGGGGAGCTGTTTTTT. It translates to CASSEVAGGPGAGELFF.

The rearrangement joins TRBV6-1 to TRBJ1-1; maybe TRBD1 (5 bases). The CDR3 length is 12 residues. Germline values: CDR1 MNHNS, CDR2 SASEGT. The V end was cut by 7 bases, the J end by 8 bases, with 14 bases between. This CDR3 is CASMKRGREAFF. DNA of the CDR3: TGTGCCAGCATGAAGAGGGGTAGGGAAGCTTTCTTT.

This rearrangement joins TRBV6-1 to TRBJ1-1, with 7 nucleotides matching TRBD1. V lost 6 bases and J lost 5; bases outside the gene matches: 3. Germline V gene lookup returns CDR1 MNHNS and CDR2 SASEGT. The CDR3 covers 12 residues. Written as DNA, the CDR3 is TGTGCCAGCAGACTGGGACAGACTGAAGCTTTCTTT. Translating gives CASRLGQTEAFF.

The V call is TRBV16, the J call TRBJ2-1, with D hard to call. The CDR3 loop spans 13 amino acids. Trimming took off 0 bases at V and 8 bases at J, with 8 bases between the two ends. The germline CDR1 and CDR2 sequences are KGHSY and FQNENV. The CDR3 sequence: CASSQSVVHEQFF. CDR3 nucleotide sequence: TGTGCCAGCAGCCAATCAGTAGTCCATGAGCAGTTCTTC. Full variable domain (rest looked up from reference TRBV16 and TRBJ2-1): GEEVAQTPKHLVRGEGQKAKLYCAPIKGHSYVFWYQQVLKNEFKFLISFQNENVFDETGMPKERFSAKCLPNSPCSLEIQATKLEDSAVYFCASSQSVVHEQFFGPGTRLTVL.

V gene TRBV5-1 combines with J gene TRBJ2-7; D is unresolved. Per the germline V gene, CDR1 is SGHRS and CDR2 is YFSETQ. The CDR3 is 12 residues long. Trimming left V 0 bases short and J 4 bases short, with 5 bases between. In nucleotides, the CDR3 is TGCGCCAGCAGCTTGGACGGATACGAGCAGTACTTC. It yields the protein CASSLDGYEQYF.

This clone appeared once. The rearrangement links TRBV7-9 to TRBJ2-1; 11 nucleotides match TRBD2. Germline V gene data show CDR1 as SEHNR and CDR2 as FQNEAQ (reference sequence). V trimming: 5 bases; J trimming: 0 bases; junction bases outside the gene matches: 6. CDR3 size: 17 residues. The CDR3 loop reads CASSGFSGGVSYNEQFF. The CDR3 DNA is TGTGCCAGCAGCGGATTTAGCGGGGGGGTCTCCTACAATGAGCAGTTCTTC.

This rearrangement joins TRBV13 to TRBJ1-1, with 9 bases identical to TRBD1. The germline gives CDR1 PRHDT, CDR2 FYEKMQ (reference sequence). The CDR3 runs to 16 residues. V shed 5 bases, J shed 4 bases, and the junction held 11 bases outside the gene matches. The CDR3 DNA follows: TGTGCCAGCAGCAACCGGGACAGGGCCCAAATCACTGAAGCTTTCTTT. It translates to CASSNRDRAQITEAFF. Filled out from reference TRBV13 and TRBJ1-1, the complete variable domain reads AAGVIQSPRHLIKEKRETATLKCYPIPRHDTVYWYQQGPGQDPQFLISFYEKMQSDKGSIPDRFSAQQFSDYHSELNMSSLELGDSALYFCASSNRDRAQITEAFFGQGTRLTVV.

The chain's CDR3 is CASTGSGGPDSYEQYF. In DNA, the CDR3 is TGTGCCAGCACGGGTAGCGGGGGGCCCGACTCCTACGAGCAGTACTTC. The chain couples TRBV7-9 to TRBJ2-7; 10 bases are shared with TRBD2. Looked up from germline, CDR1 is SEHNR and CDR2 is FQNEAQ (reference sequence). V lost 7 bases and J lost 0; bases outside the gene matches: 9. The CDR3 has 16 residues.

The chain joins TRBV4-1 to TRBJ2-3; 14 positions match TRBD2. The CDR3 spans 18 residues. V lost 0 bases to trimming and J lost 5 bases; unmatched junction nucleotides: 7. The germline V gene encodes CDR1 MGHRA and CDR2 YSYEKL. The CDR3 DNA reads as TGCGCCAGCAGCCAAGAAGTGTGGACTAGCGGGGGGATAGATACGCAGTATTTT. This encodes CASSQEVWTSGGIDTQYF.

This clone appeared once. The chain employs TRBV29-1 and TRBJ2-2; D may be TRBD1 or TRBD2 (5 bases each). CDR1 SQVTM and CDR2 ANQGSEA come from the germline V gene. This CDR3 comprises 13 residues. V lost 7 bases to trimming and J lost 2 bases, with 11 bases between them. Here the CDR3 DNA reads TGCAGCGCGAGGGACGGAAACACCGGGGAGCTGTTTTTT. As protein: CSARDGNTGELFF.

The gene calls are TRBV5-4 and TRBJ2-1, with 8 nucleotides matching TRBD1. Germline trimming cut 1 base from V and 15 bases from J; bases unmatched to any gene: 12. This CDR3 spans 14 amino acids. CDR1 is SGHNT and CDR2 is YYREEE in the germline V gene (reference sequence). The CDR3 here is CASSLSGQGSYTFF. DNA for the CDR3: TGTGCCAGCAGCTTGTCTGGACAGGGTAGCTACACGTTCTTC. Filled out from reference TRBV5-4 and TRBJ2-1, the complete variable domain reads ETGVTQSPTHLIKTRGQQVTLRCSSQSGHNTVSWYQQALGQGPQFIFQYYREEENGRGNFPPRFSGLQFPNYSSELNVNALELDDSALYLCASSLSGQGSYTFFGPGTRLTVL.

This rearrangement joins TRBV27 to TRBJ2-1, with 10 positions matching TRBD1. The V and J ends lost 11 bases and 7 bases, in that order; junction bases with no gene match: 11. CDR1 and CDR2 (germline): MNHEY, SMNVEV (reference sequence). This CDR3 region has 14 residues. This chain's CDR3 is CAVLPPGQGNEQFF. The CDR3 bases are TGTGCCGTATTACCCCCGGGACAGGGGAATGAGCAGTTCTTC.